This T cell receptor (beta chain) appears in the sequencing data of a study of cytomegalovirus exposure and HLA in healthy donors. For this clone: Antigen: not known.

Broader study findings: By HLA locus, TCR association rates varied in a later analysis, with DRB1 showing the most and HLA-C the fewest. Exclusion applied to some V segments, including TRBV6-2 and TRBV6-3, as they were indistinguishable.

CDR3 length equals 18 residues. V lost 1 base to trimming and J lost 3 bases; unmatched junction nucleotides: 8. CDR1 is MNHEY and CDR2 is SMNVEV in the germline V gene (reference sequence). The PCR made use of 60 Vbeta and 13 Jbeta primers. This table comes from immunoSEQ multiplex PCR, and its TCRdb copy is limited to in-frame clones, with some not included. The sample holds fewer than 200,000 clones; approximately 70% are singletons and the top ten take approximately 5.4%. The source is a woman under 30 in good health and CMV-seropositive. The specimen sequenced was PBMCs. The chain is built from TRBV27 and TRBJ2-3; 12 nucleotides align to TRBD2. The CDR3 loop reads CASSLLTSGGPKTDTQYF. The CDR3 DNA is TGTGCCAGCAGTTTATTAACTAGCGGGGGGCCGAAAACAGATACGCAGTATTTT.